The next 27 T cell receptor beta chains were all read from a single sample in a study of CD8 T cells in Susac syndrome. After extraction with the RNeasy kit, roughly 0.5 to 1 ug of the RNA was reverse transcribed using random hexamers. Each CDR3 protein gets one entry after TCRdb re-called the immunoSEQ multiplex PCR reads with MiXCR. Here the sample spans over 150,000 distinct CDR3 sequences, around 93% being singletons. The sample was CD4+ T cells from PBMCs. Receptor source: a human donor with multiple sclerosis.

This clonotype was seen just once. The rearrangement links TRBV7-2 to TRBJ1-5, with 7 bases lining up with TRBD1. Losses at the gene ends were 5 bases for V and 6 bases for J; bases not matched to a gene: 7. Germline V gives CDR1 SGHTA, CDR2 FQGNSA. The CDR3 is 14 residues long. The CDR3 bases are TGTGCCAGCAGCATAGGAGGGGGCGGTCAGCCCCAGCATTTT. Its protein is CASSIGGGGQPQHF.

This clonotype was recorded once. The rearrangement uses TRBV3-1 and TRBJ2-3; D is tentatively TRBD1 or TRBD2 (5 bases each). The CDR3 has 16 amino acids. Germline CDR1 and CDR2: LGHDT and YNNKEL (reference sequence). V was shortened by 3 bases and J by 6 bases, with 19 bases between the two germline ends. The CDR3 region is CASSHATGKGEDTQYF. CDR3 in DNA: TGTGCCAGCAGCCACGCCACCGGGAAAGGGGAGGATACGCAGTATTTT.

This clonotype came up once. The CDR3 DNA follows: TGTGCCAGCTCGCAGAGGACAGCCTACAATGAGCAGTTCTTC. Amino acid sequence: CASSQRTAYNEQFF. The chain is built from TRBV18 and TRBJ2-1; a weak D match, TRBD1 (6 bases). V lost 6 bases and J 2 bases, leaving 11 bases between the germline ends. Germline CDR1 and CDR2: KGHSH and LQKENI. CDR3 length equals 14 residues.

A note on this clonotype: At one boundary the junction diverges from the germline segment, which might be a read error. The chain uses TRBV7-2 and TRBJ2-4; D may be TRBD1 (6 bases). CDR3 length equals 12 residues. Per the germline V gene, CDR1 is SGHTA and CDR2 is FQGNSA. The CDR3 is CASSSLRGQPNF. The CDR3 DNA reads TGTGCCAGCAGCTCCCTCAGGGGACAACCCAACTTC.

The chain couples TRBV30 to TRBJ1-6; TRBD1 aligns across 8 bases. Per the germline V gene, CDR1 is GTSNPN and CDR2 is SVGIG (reference sequence). V trimming: 2 bases; J trimming: 0 bases; junction bases outside the gene matches: 6. The CDR3 runs to 17 residues. CDR3 nucleotides: TGTGCCTGGAGTCGGGACAGGTCGAGCTCCTATAATTCACCCCTCCACTTT. Its translation is CAWSRDRSSSYNSPLHF. Filled out from reference TRBV30 and TRBJ1-6, the complete variable domain reads SQTIHQWPATLVQPVGSPLSLECTVEGTSNPNLYWYRQAAGRGLQLLFYSVGIGQISSEVPQNLSASRPQDRQFILSSKKLLLSDSGFYLCAWSRDRSSSYNSPLHFGNGTRLTVT.

The chain carries TRBV28 and TRBJ1-5, with D tentatively TRBD1 (6 bases). Germline assignment: CDR1 MDHEN and CDR2 SYDVKM. The CDR3 sequence is 15 residues long. Trimming took off 2 bases at V and 4 bases at J, with 12 bases between the two ends. CDR3 in DNA: TGTGCCAGCAGTTTAGACCAGGGGTCGAATCAGCCCCAGCATTTT. It translates to CASSLDQGSNQPQHF.

Here the CDR3 reads CATSEGTAETQYF. CDR3 bases: TGTGCCACCAGTGAGGGGACGGCGGAGACCCAGTACTTC. The chain couples TRBV24-1 to TRBJ2-5, with D perhaps given as TRBD1 or TRBD2 (5 bases each). V was cut by 4 bases and J by 5 bases, with 10 bases left in between. Germline V gene data show CDR1 as KGHDR and CDR2 as SFDVKD. The length of the CDR3 is 13 residues.

This clonotype has just a few counts. V usage is TRBV7-2 and J usage is TRBJ2-6; perhaps TRBD2 as D (5 bases). Germline loops: CDR1 SGHTA, CDR2 FQGNSA. V was cut by 2 bases and J by 0 bases, with 11 bases left in between. The CDR3 length is 17 residues. The CDR3 coding sequence is TGTGCCAGCAGCTTACGGGGAAGGGCCTCTGGGGCCAACGTCCTGACTTTC. Its translation: CASSLRGRASGANVLTF.

The chain couples TRBV6-2 or TRBV6-3 to TRBJ2-2; D is perhaps TRBD2 (5 bases). The CDR3 extends over 14 amino acids. Germline V gene lookup returns CDR1 MNHEY and CDR2 SVGEGT. Deletions cut 6 bases from V and 1 base from J, with 9 bases between. CDR3 protein: CASRDSENTGELFF. Here the CDR3 DNA reads TGTGCCAGCAGGGATAGCGAGAACACCGGGGAGCTGTTTTTT.

This chain uses TRBV18 with TRBJ1-1; no clear D. The CDR3 has 13 residues. The V end lost 3 bases, the J end lost 0 bases, and 5 bases lay between the germline ends. Germline lookup yields CDR1 KGHSH and CDR2 LQKENI. The CDR3 here is CASSPALNTEAFF. CDR3 coding DNA: TGTGCCAGCTCACCTGCCCTGAACACTGAAGCTTTCTTT.

This clonotype was seen a handful of times. At one boundary the junction diverges from the germline segment, which might be a read error. The chain has TRBV7-7 and TRBJ2-5; D may be TRBD1 (5 bases). The CDR3 loop spans 13 amino acids. Germline V gives CDR1 SSHAT, CDR2 FNYEAQ (reference sequence). The CDR3 DNA follows: TGTGCTAGCAGCTCCCGACAGCAAGAGACCCAGTACTTC. This codes for CASSSRQQETQYF.

This clonotype occurred once. V gene TRBV25-1 combines with J gene TRBJ2-7; perhaps D is TRBD1 or TRBD2 (6 bases each). Trimming left V 2 bases short and J 6 bases short, with 11 bases between. The CDR3 consists of 13 residues. Looked up from germline, CDR1 is MGHDK and CDR2 is SYGVNS. The CDR3 bases are TGTGCCAGCAGTGAAGCACAGGGAGGCGAGCAGTACTTC. It is translated as CASSEAQGGEQYF.

CDR3 sequence (DNA): TGTGCCAGCAGCTTCATGACTAGCGGGAGGGGAAATGAGCAGTTCTTC. Its protein is CASSFMTSGRGNEQFF. This chain connects TRBV7-8 to TRBJ2-1; 14 bases match TRBD2. The CDR3 covers 16 residues. The trim removed 3 bases at V and 7 bases at J, leaving 5 bases unmatched. Germline CDR1 and CDR2: SGHVS and FQNEAQ.

CDR3 nucleotide sequence: TGTGCCTGGAGTAAAGGGGCTAGCGGGACGGATACGCAGTATTTT. Translating gives CAWSKGASGTDTQYF. The rearrangement uses TRBV30 and TRBJ2-3; TRBD2 matches 9 bases. J was trimmed by 6 bases and V by 2 bases; bases with no gene match: 9. The germline CDR1 and CDR2 sequences are GTSNPN and SVGIG (reference sequence). The CDR3 extends over 15 amino acids.

The CDR3 region is CASSPPTGRMNTEAFF. For the CDR3, the DNA is TGTGCCAGCTCACCACCGACAGGGCGCATGAACACTGAAGCTTTCTTT. This chain connects TRBV18 to TRBJ1-1; 7 bases are a match to TRBD1. Germline assignment: CDR1 KGHSH and CDR2 LQKENI. This CDR3 contains 16 residues. V was pared by 0 bases and J by 0 bases, with 4 bases of the junction left unmatched.

This clonotype was recorded once. This rearrangement joins TRBV4-3 to TRBJ2-6, with 8 bases matching TRBD1. The CDR3 has 18 residues. Germline V gene sequence: CDR1 LGHNA, CDR2 YSLEER. V was clipped by 2 bases and J by 0 bases; unmatched bases: 6. CDR3 coding DNA: TGCGCCAGCAGCCAAACGGACAGGGAACTCTCTGGGGCCAACGTCCTGACTTTC. As protein: CASSQTDRELSGANVLTF.

This chain uses TRBV10-3 with TRBJ2-5; D perhaps matches TRBD1 (5 bases). The CDR3 is made up of 14 amino acids. V shed 8 bases and J shed 2 bases, with 15 bases lying between them. Germline V lookup: CDR1 ENHRY, CDR2 SYGVKD. This chain's CDR3 is CAISRANGQETQYF. CDR3 nucleotides: TGTGCCATCTCCAGGGCGAACGGACAAGAGACCCAGTACTTC.

The chain employs TRBV18 and TRBJ2-3, with TRBD2 as a possible D gene (7 bases). Between the trimmed V and J ends, which lost 1 base and 3 bases, there was a span of 11 bases. This CDR3 has 15 amino acids. CDR1 KGHSH and CDR2 LQKENI come from the germline V gene. The CDR3 loop reads CASSPRGGRTDTQYF. In DNA form, the CDR3 reads TGTGCCAGCTCACCACGGGGGGGCCGTACAGATACGCAGTATTTT.

This clonotype came up once. The V gene is TRBV12-3 or TRBV12-4, the J gene TRBJ1-5; D not certain. V was pared by 6 bases and J by 3 bases, with 15 bases between. This CDR3 contains 15 residues. Here the CDR3 reads CASSNGRGHNQPQHF. The CDR3 DNA reads as TGTGCCAGCAGCAACGGAAGAGGGCACAATCAGCCCCAGCATTTT.

A few counts support this clonotype. V and J are TRBV5-6 and TRBJ2-7; a possible D gene is TRBD2 (6 bases). V lost 4 bases, J lost 3 bases, and 8 bases lay in between. CDR1 SGHDT and CDR2 YYEEEE come from the germline V gene. This CDR3 comprises 12 residues. DNA for the CDR3: TGTGCCAGCAGCGGGGAGGTCTACGAGCAGTACTTC. Translating gives CASSGEVYEQYF. Full variable domain (remainder filled in from reference TRBV5-6 and TRBJ2-7): DAGVTQSPTHLIKTRGQQVTLRCSPKSGHDTVSWYQQALGQGPQFIFQYYEEEERQRGNFPDRFSGHQFPNYSSELNVNALLLGDSALYLCASSGEVYEQYFGPGTRLTVT.

This sequence joins TRBV28 and TRBJ1-2, with 7 bases aligning to TRBD1. This CDR3 is built from 14 residues. The germline V gene encodes CDR1 MDHEN and CDR2 SYDVKM. J gave up 8 bases and V 5 bases, and 11 bases lay outside the gene matches. CDR3 residues: CASSRTGSGIGYTF. The CDR3 DNA reads as TGTGCCAGCAGTCGGACAGGATCCGGTATCGGCTACACCTTC.

The chain joins TRBV13 to TRBJ2-1, with TRBD2 matching over 10 bases. The germline V gene encodes CDR1 PRHDT and CDR2 FYEKMQ (reference sequence). V lost 4 bases and J lost 0; bases outside the gene matches: 6. The CDR3 sequence is 17 residues long. The CDR3 is CASSSSGRESSYNEQFF. The CDR3 DNA follows: TGTGCCAGCAGCTCCAGCGGGAGGGAAAGCTCCTACAATGAGCAGTTCTTC. The full variable domain, with the rest looked up from reference TRBV13 and TRBJ2-1, is AAGVIQSPRHLIKEKRETATLKCYPIPRHDTVYWYQQGPGQDPQFLISFYEKMQSDKGSIPDRFSAQQFSDYHSELNMSSLELGDSALYFCASSSSGRESSYNEQFFGPGTRLTVL.

This chain links TRBV3-1 with TRBJ2-2; D gene unclear. V gave up 4 bases and J gave up 2 bases, with 8 bases separating them. This CDR3 comprises 14 residues. Germline V gene data show CDR1 as LGHDT and CDR2 as YNNKEL (reference sequence). CDR3 nucleotides: TGTGCCAGCAGCCCTCCAGCAAACACCGGGGAGCTGTTTTTT. It yields the protein CASSPPANTGELFF.

V and J are TRBV20-1 and TRBJ2-7; 10 bases are shared with TRBD2. The V gene's germline CDR1 is DFQATT and CDR2 SNEGSKA (reference sequence). V shed 5 bases and J 2 bases; nucleotides not matched to a gene: 6. The CDR3 has 14 amino acids. This chain's CDR3 is CSAAGLAGAYEQYF. The DNA for the CDR3 is TGCAGTGCTGCCGGGCTAGCGGGGGCCTACGAGCAGTACTTC.

V is TRBV28 and J is TRBJ2-1, with D perhaps matching TRBD1 (5 bases). CDR1 is MDHEN, CDR2 SYDVKM, per germline. This CDR3 contains 16 residues. Trimming took off 3 bases at V and 5 bases at J, with 17 bases between the two ends. The CDR3 region is CASSFHGAGRDNEQFF. For the CDR3, the DNA is TGTGCCAGCAGTTTCCATGGGGCAGGTCGAGACAATGAGCAGTTCTTC.

V gene TRBV27 combines with J gene TRBJ1-3, with D tentatively TRBD1 (5 bases). V was clipped by 0 bases and J by 0 bases, with 6 bases between them. CDR1 and CDR2 (germline): MNHEY, SMNVEV (reference sequence). CDR3 size: 15 residues. The CDR3 bases are TGTGCCAGCAGTTTATCCAGGGCCTCTGGAAACACCATATATTTT. Amino acids: CASSLSRASGNTIYF.

The chain uses TRBV29-1 and TRBJ1-1; weak D call: TRBD1 (6 bases). With 5 bases removed from V and 1 base from J, the gap between germline ends came to 14 bases. Germline V gives CDR1 SQVTM, CDR2 ANQGSEA. This CDR3 region has 14 residues. The CDR3 reads CSVRGIGGNTEAFF. The CDR3 DNA reads TGCAGCGTTCGCGGGATAGGGGGGAACACTGAAGCTTTCTTT.